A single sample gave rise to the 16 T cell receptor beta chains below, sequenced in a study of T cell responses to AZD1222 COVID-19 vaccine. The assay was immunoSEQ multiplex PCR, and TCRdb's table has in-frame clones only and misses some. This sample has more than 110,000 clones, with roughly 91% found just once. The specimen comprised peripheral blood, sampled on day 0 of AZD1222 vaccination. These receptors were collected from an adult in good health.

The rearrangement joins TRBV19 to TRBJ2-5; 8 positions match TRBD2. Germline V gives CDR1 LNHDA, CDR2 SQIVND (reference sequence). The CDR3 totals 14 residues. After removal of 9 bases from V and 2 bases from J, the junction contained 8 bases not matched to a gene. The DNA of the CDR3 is TGTGCCAGCTTCCGGGGGGGGCCTCAAGAGACCCAGTACTTC. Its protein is CASFRGGPQETQYF.

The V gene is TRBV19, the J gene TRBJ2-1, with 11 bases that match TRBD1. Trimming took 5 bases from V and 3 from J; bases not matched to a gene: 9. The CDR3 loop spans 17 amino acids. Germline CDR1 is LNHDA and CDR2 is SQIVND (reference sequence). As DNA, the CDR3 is TGTGCCAGTAGTCCACGATACGGGACAGGGGGCTACAATGAGCAGTTCTTC. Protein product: CASSPRYGTGGYNEQFF. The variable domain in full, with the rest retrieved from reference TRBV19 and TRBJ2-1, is DGGITQSPKYLFRKEGQNVTLSCEQNLNHDAMYWYRQDPGQGLRLIYYSQIVNDFQKGDIAEGYSVSREKKESFPLTVTSAQKNPTAFYLCASSPRYGTGGYNEQFFGPGTRLTVL.

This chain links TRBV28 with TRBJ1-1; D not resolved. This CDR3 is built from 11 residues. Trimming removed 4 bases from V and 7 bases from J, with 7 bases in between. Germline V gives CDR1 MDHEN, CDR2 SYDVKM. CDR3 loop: CASSYDLEAFF. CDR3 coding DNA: TGTGCCAGCAGTTATGATCTTGAAGCTTTCTTT.

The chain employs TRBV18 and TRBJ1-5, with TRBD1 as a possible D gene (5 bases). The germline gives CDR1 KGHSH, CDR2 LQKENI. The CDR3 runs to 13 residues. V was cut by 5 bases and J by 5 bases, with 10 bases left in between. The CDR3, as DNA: TGTGCCAGCTCAGGTGACAGAGATCAGCCCCAGCATTTT. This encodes CASSGDRDQPQHF.

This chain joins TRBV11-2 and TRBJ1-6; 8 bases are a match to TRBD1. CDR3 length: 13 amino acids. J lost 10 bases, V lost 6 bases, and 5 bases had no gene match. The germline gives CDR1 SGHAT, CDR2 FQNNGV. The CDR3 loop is CASRPTGESPLHF. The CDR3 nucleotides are TGTGCCAGCAGGCCGACAGGGGAATCACCCCTCCACTTT.

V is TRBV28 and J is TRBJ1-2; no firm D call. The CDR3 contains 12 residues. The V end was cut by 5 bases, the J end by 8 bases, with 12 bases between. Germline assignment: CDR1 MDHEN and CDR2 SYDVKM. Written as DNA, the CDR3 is TGTGCCAGCAGTCGACCGGATGGCGGCTACACCTTC. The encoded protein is CASSRPDGGYTF.

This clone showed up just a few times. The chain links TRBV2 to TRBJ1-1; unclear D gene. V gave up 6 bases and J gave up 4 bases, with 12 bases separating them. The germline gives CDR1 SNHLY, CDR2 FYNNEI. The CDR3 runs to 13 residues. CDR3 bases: TGTGCCAGCAGAGGTGGTAGGGCCACTGAAGCTTTCTTT. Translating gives CASRGGRATEAFF. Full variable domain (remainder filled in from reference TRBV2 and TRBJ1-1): EPEVTQTPSHQVTQMGQEVILRCVPISNHLYFYWYRQILGQKVEFLVSFYNNEISEKSEIFDDQFSVERPDGSNFTLKIRSTKLEDSAMYFCASRGGRATEAFFGQGTRLTVV.

CDR3 region: CASSPTPPGVSGNTIYF. DNA for the CDR3: TGTGCCAGCTCACCGACACCCCCGGGGGTTAGTGGAAACACCATATATTTT. The chain employs TRBV18 and TRBJ1-3, with TRBD1 as a possible D gene (5 bases). Between the trimmed V and J ends, which lost 3 bases and 3 bases, there was a span of 18 bases. CDR3 size: 17 residues. Germline CDR1 reads KGHSH; CDR2 reads LQKENI.

CDR3 in amino acids: CASSEKGTYNEQFF. The DNA for the CDR3 is TGTGCCAGCAGTGAAAAGGGGACCTACAATGAGCAGTTCTTC. The rearrangement joins TRBV2 to TRBJ2-1; weak D call: TRBD1 (5 bases). This CDR3 is built from 14 residues. V lost 2 bases, J lost 2 bases, and 7 bases lay in between. Per germline, CDR1 SNHLY and CDR2 FYNNEI. The full variable domain, completed using reference TRBV2 and TRBJ2-1, is EPEVTQTPSHQVTQMGQEVILRCVPISNHLYFYWYRQILGQKVEFLVSFYNNEISEKSEIFDDQFSVERPDGSNFTLKIRSTKLEDSAMYFCASSEKGTYNEQFFGPGTRLTVL.

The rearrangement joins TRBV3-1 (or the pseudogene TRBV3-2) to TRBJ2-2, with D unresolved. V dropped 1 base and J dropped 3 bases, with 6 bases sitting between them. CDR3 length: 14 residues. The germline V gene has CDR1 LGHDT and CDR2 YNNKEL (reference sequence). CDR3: CASSQGGYTGELFF. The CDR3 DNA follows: TGTGCCAGCAGCCAAGGAGGATACACCGGGGAGCTGTTTTTT.

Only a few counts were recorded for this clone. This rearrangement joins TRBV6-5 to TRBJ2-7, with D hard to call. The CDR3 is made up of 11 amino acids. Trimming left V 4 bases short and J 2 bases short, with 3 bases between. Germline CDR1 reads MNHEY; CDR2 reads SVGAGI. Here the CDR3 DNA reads TGTGCCAGCAGTTCCCCCTACGAGCAGTACTTC. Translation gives CASSSPYEQYF.

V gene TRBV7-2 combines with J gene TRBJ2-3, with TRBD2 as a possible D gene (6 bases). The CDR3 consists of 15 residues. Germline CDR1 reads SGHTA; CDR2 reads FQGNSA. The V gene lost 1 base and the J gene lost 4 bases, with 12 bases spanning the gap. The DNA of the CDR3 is TGTGCCAGCAGCTTAGGCGTAGGACTACCAGATACGCAGTATTTT. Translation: CASSLGVGLPDTQYF. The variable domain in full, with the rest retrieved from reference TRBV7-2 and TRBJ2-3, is GAGVSQSPSNKVTEKGKDVELRCDPISGHTALYWYRQSLGQGLEFLIYFQGNSAPDKSGLPSDRFSAERTGGSVSTLTIQRTQQEDSAVYLCASSLGVGLPDTQYFGPGTRLTVL.

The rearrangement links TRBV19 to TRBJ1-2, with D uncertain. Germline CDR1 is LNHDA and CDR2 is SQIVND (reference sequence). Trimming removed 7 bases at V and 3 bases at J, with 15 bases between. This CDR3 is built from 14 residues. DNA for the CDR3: TGTGCCAGTACCGGGCCCCCCGATTACTATGGCTACACCTTC. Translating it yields CASTGPPDYYGYTF.

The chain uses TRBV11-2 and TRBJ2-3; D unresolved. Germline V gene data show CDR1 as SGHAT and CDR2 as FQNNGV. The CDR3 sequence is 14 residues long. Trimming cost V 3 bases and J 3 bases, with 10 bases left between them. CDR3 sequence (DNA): TGTGCCAGCAGCTTCCAGGTTGTAACAGATACGCAGTATTTT. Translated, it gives CASSFQVVTDTQYF.

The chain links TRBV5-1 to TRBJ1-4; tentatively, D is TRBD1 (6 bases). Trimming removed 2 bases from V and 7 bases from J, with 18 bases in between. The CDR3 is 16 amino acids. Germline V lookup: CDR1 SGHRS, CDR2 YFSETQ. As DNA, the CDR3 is TGCGCCAGCAGCTTTACAGGGCTTGCGGGAGTTGAAAAACTGTTTTTT. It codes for CASSFTGLAGVEKLFF.

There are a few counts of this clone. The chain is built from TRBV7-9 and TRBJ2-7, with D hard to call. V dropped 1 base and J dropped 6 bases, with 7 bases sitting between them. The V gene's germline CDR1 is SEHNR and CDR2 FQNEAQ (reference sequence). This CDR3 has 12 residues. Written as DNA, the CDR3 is TGTGCCAGCAGCTTAGAGGTTGGCGAGCAGTACTTC. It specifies CASSLEVGEQYF.